This TCR beta chain was sequenced during a study of beta chain features in type 1 diabetes. Expressed TCRB transcripts were sequenced because the entire RNA isolate underwent reverse transcription. Roughly 3.6 million reads were obtained on average from naive, central memory and regulatory T cell samples. Using immunoSEQ multiplex PCR, the repertoire was profiled, and TCRdb retains in-frame clones only, with some absent. The data show approximately 270,000 clones, with approximately 14% seen just once and approximately 0.015% held by the top ten. Study-level points and caveats: Patients with Type 1 diabetes showed moderately but significantly shorter TCRB CDR3s in all four CD4+ subsets. Lower insertion and higher deletion counts appeared at VDJ junctions in type 1 diabetes patients.

Germline V CDR1 and CDR2: MNHEY, SVGAGI. This CDR3 comprises 15 residues. Trimming shortened V by 0 bases and J by 7 bases, and 16 bases separated the two germline ends. The single heparinised draw taken from each donor contained around 100 mL of blood on average. As for this clone: Its antigen remains unknown.

Sequences were obtained from naive CD4+ T cells from blood. This sequence originates from a man between 25 and 39 years old with type 1 diabetes. This chain links TRBV6-5 with TRBJ2-7; possibly TRBD1 for D (6 bases). The chain's CDR3 is CASSYSTGLPGEQYF. The CDR3 nucleotides are TGTGCCAGCAGTTACTCGACAGGTCTTCCCGGGGAGCAGTACTTC.